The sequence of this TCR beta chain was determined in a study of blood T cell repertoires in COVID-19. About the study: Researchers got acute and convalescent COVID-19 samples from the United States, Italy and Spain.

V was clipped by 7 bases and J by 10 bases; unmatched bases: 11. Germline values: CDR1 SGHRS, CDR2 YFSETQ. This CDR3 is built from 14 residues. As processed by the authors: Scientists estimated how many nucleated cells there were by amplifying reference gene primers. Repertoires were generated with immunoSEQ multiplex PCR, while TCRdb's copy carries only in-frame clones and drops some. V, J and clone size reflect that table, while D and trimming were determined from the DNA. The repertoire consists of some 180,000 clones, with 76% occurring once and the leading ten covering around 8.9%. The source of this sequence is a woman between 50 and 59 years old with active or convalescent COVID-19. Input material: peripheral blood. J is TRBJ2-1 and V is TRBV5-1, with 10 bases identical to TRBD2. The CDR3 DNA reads TGCGCCAGCGGCCGAGGACTAGCGGAAGAAGAGCAGTTCTTC. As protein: CASGRGLAEEEQFF.